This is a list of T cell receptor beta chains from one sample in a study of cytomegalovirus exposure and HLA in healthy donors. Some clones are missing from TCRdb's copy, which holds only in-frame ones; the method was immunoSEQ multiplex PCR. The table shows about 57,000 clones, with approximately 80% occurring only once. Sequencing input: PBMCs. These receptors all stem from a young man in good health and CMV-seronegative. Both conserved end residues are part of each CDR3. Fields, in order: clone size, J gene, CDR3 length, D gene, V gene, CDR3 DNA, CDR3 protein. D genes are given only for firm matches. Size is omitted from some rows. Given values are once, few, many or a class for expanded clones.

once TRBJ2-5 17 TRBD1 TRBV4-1 TGCGCCAGCAGCCAAGATAGCACAGGGGGCCGCCAAGAGACCCAGTACTTC CASSQDSTGGRQETQYF
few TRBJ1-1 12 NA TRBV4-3 TGCGCCAGCAGCCAAGATACGGGGTTGCCTTTCTTT CASSQDTGLPFF
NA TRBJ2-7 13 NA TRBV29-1 TGCAGCGCGCGGACAGCGAACGGCTACGAGCAGTACTTC CSARTANGYEQYF
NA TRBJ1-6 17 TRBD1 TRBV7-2 TGTGCCAGCAGCCGCGGGACAGGGCTCCCCTATAATTCACCCCTCCACTTT CASSRGTGLPYNSPLHF
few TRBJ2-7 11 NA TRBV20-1 TGCAGTGCCTCGGCAGGGGTCGAGCAGTACTTC CSASAGVEQYF
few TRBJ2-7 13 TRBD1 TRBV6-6 TGTGCCAGCAGCTACATTGGACAGGACGAGCAGTACTTC CASSYIGQDEQYF
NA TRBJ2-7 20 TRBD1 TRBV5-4 TGTGCCAGCAGCAGGATACGGACAGGGGTTCTAGGGCAGACACCCTACAAGCAGTACTTC CASSRIRTGVLGQTPYKQYF
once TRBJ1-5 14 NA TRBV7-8 TGTGCCAGCAGCTTAGGGCCTAGCAATCAGCCCCAGCATTTT CASSLGPSNQPQHF
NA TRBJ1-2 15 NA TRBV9 TGTGCCAGCAGCCCAGGGGCAAAAAGCTTCTATGGCTACACCTTC CASSPGAKSFYGYTF
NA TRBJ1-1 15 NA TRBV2 TGTGCCAGCAGTGGCCAGCGGGGGAAGGGGACTGAAGCTTTCTTT CASSGQRGKGTEAFF
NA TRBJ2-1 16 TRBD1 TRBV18 TGTGCCAGCTCACCCTCACAGGGGATTGCCTACAATGAGCAGTTCTTC CASSPSQGIAYNEQFF
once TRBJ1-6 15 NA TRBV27 TGTGCCAGCAGTTTAAGTGGAATCGGGAATTCACCCCTCCACTTT CASSLSGIGNSPLHF
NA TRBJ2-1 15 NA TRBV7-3 TGTGCCAGCAGCTTAACCCCGACTACCTACAATGAGCAGTTCTTC CASSLTPTTYNEQFF
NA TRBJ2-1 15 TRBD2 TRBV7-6 TGTGCCAGCAGCTCTAAGGGACTAGCCGACAATGAGCAGTTCTTC CASSSKGLADNEQFF
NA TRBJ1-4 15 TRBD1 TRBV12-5 TGTGCTAGTGGTCCGGGGACAGGGGGCTTTGAAAAACTGTTTTTT CASGPGTGGFEKLFF
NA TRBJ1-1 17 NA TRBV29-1 TGCAGCGTTGAAGATCCGTGGGGGGGGAGGGGGAACACTGAAGCTTTCTTT CSVEDPWGGRGNTEAFF
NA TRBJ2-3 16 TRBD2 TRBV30 TGTGCCTGGAGAGGAAATAGCGGGAGGGCCAGGGATACGCAGTATTTT CAWRGNSGRARDTQYF
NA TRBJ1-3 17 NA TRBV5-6 TGTGCCAGCGGCCCGAATATGAGGCACATCACTGGAAACACCATATATTTT CASGPNMRHITGNTIYF
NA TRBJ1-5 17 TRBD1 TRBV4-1 TGCGCCAGCAGCCCCCGGGACAGCCCTTATAGCAATCAGCCCCAGCATTTT CASSPRDSPYSNQPQHF
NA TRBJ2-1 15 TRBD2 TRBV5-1 TGCGCCAGCAGCTCTACTAGCGGCTCCTACAATGAGCAGTTCTTC CASSSTSGSYNEQFF
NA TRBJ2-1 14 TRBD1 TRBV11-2 TGTGCCAGCAGCTTAGGAGACAGGGGGGGTAAGCAGTTCTTC CASSLGDRGGKQFF
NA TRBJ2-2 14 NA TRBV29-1 TGCAGCGTTGGGGAGGACACCTTCACCGGGGAGCTGTTTTTT CSVGEDTFTGELFF
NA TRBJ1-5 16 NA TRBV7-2 TGTGCCAGCAGCTTTGGCGGGGGGAATAGCAATCAGCCCCAGCATTTT CASSFGGGNSNQPQHF
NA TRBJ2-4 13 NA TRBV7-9 TGTGCCAGCAGCTTAGCGTTCCAGAACATTCAGTACTTC CASSLAFQNIQYF
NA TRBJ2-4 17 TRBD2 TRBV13 TGTGCCAGCAGCTGGACTAGCGGGGGGAATCAAAGGGGCATTCAGTACTTC CASSWTSGGNQRGIQYF
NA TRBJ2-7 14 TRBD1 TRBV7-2 TGTGCCAGCCAGACAGGGGGCGCGAGGGACGAGCAGTACTTC CASQTGGARDEQYF
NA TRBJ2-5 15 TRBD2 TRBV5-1 TGCGCCAGTTTCCGAAGCGGGAGGGCCGGGGAGACCCAGTACTTC CASFRSGRAGETQYF
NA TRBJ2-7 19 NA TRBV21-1 TGTGCCAGCAGCAAAGAAGGGACAGGGGGGATCTTAATCCCCTACGAGCAGTACTTC CASSKEGTGGILIPYEQYF
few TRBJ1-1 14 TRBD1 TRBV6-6 TGTGCCCTAGGTAGGGGGACAGGGTTTGCTGAAGCTTTCTTT CALGRGTGFAEAFF
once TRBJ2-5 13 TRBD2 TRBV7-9 TGTGCCAGCAGCTTACTAGCGGGGGAGACCCAGTACTTC CASSLLAGETQYF
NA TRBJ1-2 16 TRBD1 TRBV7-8 TGTGCCAGCAGCTCAGAATACAGGGGCTTGGCCTATGGCTACACCTTC CASSSEYRGLAYGYTF
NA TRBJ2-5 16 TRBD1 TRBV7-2 TGTGCCAGCAGCTTAAGTGATACAGGGGTTCTCGAGACCCAGTACTTC CASSLSDTGVLETQYF
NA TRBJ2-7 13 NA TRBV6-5 TGTGCCAGCAGTTACTCTACGCTATACGAGCAGTACTTC CASSYSTLYEQYF
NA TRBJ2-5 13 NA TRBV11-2 TGTGCCAGCAGCTACATCAGGGTTGAGACCCAGTACTTC CASSYIRVETQYF
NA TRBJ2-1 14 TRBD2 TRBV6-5 TGTGCCGGACGGGCTAGCGGGGGCTACAATGAGCAGTTCTTC CAGRASGGYNEQFF